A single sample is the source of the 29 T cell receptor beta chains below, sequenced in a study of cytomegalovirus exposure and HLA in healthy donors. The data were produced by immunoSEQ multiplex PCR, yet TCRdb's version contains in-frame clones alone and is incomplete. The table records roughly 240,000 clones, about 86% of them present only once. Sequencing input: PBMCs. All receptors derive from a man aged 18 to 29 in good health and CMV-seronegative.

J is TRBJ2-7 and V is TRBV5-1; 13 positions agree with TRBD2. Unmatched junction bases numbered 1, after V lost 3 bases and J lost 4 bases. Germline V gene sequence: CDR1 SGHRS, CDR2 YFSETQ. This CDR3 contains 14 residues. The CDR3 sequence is CASSSGLAGYEQYF. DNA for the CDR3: TGCGCCAGCAGCTCGGGACTAGCGGGATACGAGCAGTACTTC.

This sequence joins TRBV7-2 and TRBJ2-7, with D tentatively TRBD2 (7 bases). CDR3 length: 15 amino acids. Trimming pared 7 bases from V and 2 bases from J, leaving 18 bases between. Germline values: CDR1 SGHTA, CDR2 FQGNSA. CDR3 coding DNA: TGTGCCAGCACCAAGCCGGGGGGCGGGACCTACGAGCAGTACTTC. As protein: CASTKPGGGTYEQYF.

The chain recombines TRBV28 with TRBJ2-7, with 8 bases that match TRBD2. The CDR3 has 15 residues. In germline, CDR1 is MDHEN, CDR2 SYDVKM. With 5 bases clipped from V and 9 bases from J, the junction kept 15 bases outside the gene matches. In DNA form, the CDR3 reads TGTGCCAGCAGTCTTCCGGGACTAGAAGGAGGTACGCAGTACTTC. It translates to CASSLPGLEGGTQYF.

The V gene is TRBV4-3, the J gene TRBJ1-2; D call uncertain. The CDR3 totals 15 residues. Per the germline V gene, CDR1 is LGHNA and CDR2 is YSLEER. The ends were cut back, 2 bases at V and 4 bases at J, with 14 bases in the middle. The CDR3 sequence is CASSQIYSASYGYTF. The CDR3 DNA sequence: TGCGCCAGCAGCCAAATCTACAGTGCCAGCTATGGCTACACCTTC.

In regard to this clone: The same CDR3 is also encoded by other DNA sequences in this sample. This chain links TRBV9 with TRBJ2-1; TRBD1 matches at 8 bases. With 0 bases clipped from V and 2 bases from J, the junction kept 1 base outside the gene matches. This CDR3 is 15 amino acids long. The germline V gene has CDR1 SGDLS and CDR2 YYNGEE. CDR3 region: CASSVGQGTYNEQFF. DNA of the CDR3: TGTGCCAGCAGCGTAGGACAGGGGACCTACAATGAGCAGTTCTTC.

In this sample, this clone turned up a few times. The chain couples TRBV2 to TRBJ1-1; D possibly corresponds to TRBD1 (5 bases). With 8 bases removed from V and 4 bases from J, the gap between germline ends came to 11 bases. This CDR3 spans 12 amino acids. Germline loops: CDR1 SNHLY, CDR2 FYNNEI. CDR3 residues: CASEMGLTEAFF. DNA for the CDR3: TGTGCCAGCGAGATGGGGCTCACTGAAGCTTTCTTT.

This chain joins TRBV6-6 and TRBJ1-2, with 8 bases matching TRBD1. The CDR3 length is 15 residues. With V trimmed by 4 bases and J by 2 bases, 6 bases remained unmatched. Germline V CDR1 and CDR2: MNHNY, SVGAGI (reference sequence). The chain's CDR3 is CASSSSRTGNYGYTF. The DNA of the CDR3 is TGTGCCAGCAGTTCCTCTCGGACAGGGAACTATGGCTACACCTTC.

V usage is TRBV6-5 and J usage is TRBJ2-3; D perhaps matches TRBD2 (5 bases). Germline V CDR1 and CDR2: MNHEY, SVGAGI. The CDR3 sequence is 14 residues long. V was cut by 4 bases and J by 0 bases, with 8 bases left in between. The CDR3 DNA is TGTGCCAGCAGTTCGCAGCGGAGCACAGATACGCAGTATTTT. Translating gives CASSSQRSTDTQYF.

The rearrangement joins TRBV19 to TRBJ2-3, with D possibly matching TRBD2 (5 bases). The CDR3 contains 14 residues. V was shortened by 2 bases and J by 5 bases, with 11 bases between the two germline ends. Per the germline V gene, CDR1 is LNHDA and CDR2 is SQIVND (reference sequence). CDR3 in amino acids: CASSIYGVLDTQYF. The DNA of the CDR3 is TGTGCCAGTAGTATATACGGGGTGTTAGATACGCAGTATTTT. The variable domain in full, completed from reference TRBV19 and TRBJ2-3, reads DGGITQSPKYLFRKEGQNVTLSCEQNLNHDAMYWYRQDPGQGLRLIYYSQIVNDFQKGDIAEGYSVSREKKESFPLTVTSAQKNPTAFYLCASSIYGVLDTQYFGPGTRLTVL.

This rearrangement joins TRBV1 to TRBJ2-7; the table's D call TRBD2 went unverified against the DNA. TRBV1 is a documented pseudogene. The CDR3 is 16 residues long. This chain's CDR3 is CTSSALSGTSCYEQYF. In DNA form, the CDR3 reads TGCACCAGCAGCGCTCTCTCCGGGACTAGCTGCTACGAGCAGTACTTC.

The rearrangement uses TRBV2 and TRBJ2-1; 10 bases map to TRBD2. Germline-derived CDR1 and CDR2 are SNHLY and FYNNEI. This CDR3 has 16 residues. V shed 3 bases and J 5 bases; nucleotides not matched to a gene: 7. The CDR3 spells CASSESLAGDHNEQFF. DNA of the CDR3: TGTGCCAGCAGTGAGTCGCTAGCGGGAGATCACAATGAGCAGTTCTTC.

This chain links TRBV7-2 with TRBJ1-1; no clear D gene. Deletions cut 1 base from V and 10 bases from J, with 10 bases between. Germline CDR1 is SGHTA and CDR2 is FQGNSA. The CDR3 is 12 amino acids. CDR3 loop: CASSLVRQLAFF. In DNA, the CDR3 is TGTGCCAGCAGCTTAGTACGCCAGTTAGCTTTCTTT.

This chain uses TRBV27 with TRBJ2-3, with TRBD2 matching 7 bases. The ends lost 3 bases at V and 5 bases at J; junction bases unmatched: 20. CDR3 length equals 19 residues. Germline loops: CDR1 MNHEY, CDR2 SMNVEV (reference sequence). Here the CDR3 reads CASSFSRSSGLPGGDTQYF. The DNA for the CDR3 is TGTGCCAGCAGTTTTTCCCGTTCTAGCGGCCTTCCGGGGGGAGATACGCAGTATTTT.

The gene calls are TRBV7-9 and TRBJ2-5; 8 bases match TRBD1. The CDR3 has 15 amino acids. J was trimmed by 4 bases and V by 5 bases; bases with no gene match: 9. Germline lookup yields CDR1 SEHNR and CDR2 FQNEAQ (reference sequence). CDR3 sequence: CASSPPGTGGETQYF. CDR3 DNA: TGTGCCAGCAGCCCACCCGGGACAGGAGGAGAGACCCAGTACTTC.

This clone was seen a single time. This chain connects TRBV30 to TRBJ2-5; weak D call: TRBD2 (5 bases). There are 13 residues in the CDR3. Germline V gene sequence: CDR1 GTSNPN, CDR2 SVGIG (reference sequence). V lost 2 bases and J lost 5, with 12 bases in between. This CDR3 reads CAWSWAGGETQYF. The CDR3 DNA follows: TGTGCCTGGAGTTGGGCGGGCGGGGAGACCCAGTACTTC.

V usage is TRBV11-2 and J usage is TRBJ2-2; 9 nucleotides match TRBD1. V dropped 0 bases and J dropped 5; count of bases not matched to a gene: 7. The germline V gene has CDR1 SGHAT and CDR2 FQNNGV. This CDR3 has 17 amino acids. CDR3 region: CASSLESGQGYTGELFF. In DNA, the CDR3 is TGTGCCAGCAGCTTAGAATCGGGACAGGGATATACCGGGGAGCTGTTTTTT.

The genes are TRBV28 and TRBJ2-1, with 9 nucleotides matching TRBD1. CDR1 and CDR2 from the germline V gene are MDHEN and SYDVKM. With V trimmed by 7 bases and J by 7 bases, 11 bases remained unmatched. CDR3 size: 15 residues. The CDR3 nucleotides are TGTGCCAGCATCTCCGAGGACAGGGGAAGGAATGAGCAGTTCTTC. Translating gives CASISEDRGRNEQFF.

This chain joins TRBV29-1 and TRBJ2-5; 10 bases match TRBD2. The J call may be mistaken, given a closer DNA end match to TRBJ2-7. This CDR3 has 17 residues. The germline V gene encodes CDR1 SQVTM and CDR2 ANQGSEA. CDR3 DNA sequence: TGCAGCGTGCGTTACGGTGGAGCCCCTAGCGGGAGAAACGAGCAGTACTTC. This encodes CSVRYGGAPSGRNEQYF.

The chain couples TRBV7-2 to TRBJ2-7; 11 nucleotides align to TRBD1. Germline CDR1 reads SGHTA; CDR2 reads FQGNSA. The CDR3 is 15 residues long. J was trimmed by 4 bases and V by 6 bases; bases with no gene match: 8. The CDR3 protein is CASSPTGTGGYEQYF. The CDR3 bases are TGTGCCAGCAGTCCTACCGGGACAGGGGGATACGAGCAGTACTTC.

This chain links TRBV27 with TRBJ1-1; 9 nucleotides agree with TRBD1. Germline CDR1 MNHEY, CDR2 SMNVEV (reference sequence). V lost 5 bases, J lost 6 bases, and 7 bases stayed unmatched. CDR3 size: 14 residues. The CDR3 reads CASSPSTGGAEAFF. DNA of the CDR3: TGTGCCAGCAGTCCGAGTACAGGGGGCGCTGAAGCTTTCTTT.

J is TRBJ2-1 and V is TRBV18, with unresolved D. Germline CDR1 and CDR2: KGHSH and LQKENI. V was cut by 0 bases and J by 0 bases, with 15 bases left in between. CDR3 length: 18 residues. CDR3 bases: TGTGCCAGCTCACCACCGAACCAGAGACACAGCTCCTACAATGAGCAGTTCTTC. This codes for CASSPPNQRHSSYNEQFF.

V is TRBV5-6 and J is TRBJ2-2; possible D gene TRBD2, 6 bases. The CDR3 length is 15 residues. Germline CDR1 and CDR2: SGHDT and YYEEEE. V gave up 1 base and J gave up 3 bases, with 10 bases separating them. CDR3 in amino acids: CASSLLGGYTGELFF. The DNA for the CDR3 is TGTGCCAGCAGCTTGTTGGGAGGTTACACCGGGGAGCTGTTTTTT. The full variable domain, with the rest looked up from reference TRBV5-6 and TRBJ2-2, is DAGVTQSPTHLIKTRGQQVTLRCSPKSGHDTVSWYQQALGQGPQFIFQYYEEEERQRGNFPDRFSGHQFPNYSSELNVNALLLGDSALYLCASSLLGGYTGELFFGEGSRLTVL.

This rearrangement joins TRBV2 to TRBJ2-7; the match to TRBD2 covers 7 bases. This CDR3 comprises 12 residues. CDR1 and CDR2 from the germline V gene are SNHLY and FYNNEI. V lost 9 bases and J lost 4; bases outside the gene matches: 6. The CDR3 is CASSGGGYEQYF. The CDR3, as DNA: TGTGCCAGTTCGGGAGGTGGGTACGAGCAGTACTTC.

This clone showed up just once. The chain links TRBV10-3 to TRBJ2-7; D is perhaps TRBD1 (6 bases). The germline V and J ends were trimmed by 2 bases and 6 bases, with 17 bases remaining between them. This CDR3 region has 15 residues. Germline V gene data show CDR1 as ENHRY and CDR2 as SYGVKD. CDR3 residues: CAISEIGTGQVEQYF. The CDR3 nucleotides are TGTGCCATCAGTGAGATAGGAACAGGGCAGGTCGAGCAGTACTTC.

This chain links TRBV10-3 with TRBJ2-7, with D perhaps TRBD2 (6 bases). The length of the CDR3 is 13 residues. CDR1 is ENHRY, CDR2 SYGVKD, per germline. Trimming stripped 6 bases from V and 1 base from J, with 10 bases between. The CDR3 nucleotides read TGTGCCATCAGCCTCGGGAGTTCCTACGAGCAGTACTTC. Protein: CAISLGSSYEQYF.

This CDR3 reads CASSARTSGEQFF. The CDR3 DNA follows: TGTGCCAGCAGCGCCCGTACTAGCGGTGAGCAGTTCTTC. The genes are TRBV9 and TRBJ2-1; 8 bases map to TRBD2. Germline V gene sequence: CDR1 SGDLS, CDR2 YYNGEE. Trimming cost V 3 bases and J 9 bases; bases outside gene matches: 5. The CDR3 loop spans 13 amino acids. The full variable domain, in which reference TRBV9 and TRBJ2-1 provide the parts outside the CDR3, is DSGVTQTPKHLITATGQRVTLRCSPRSGDLSVYWYQQSLDQGLQFLIQYYNGEERAKGNILERFSAQQFPDLHSELNLSSLELGDSALYFCASSARTSGEQFFGPGTRLTVL.

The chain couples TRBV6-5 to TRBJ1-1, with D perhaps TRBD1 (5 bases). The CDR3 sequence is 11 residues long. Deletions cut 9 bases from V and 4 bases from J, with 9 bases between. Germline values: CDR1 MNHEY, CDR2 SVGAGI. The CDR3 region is CASGGLTEAFF. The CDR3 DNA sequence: TGTGCCAGTGGGGGACTCACTGAAGCTTTCTTT.

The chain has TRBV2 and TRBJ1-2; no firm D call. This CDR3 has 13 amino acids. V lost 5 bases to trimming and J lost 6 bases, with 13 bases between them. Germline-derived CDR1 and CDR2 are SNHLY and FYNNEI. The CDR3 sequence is CASSLRGGDGYTF. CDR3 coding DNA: TGTGCCAGCAGTCTCCGGGGAGGAGATGGCTACACCTTC.

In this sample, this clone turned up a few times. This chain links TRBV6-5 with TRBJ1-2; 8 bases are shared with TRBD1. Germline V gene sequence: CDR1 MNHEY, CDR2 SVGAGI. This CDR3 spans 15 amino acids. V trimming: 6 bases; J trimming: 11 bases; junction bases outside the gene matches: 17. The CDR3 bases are TGTGCCAGCAGCCGACGACTCGACGGGACAGGACCATACACCTTC. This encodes CASSRRLDGTGPYTF.